One sample yielded the 7 T cell receptor beta chains listed below, sequenced in a study of blood T cell repertoires in COVID-19. The table came from immunoSEQ multiplex PCR; TCRdb's copy has only in-frame clones and leaves some out. The data contain under 300,000 clones, roughly 80% of them singletons. Source material: peripheral blood. The receptor set was obtained from a middle-aged woman with active or convalescent COVID-19.

In this sample, this clone turned up once. The chain combines TRBV15 with TRBJ1-4, with 7 bases fitting TRBD1. With 4 bases clipped from V and 4 bases from J, the junction kept 6 bases outside the gene matches. Germline V lookup: CDR1 LNHNV, CDR2 YYDKDF (reference sequence). The length of the CDR3 is 15 residues. The CDR3 spells CATSKPQGGNEKLFF. The CDR3 DNA reads TGTGCCACCAGCAAACCGCAGGGGGGTAATGAAAAACTGTTTTTT.

The chain uses TRBV15 and TRBJ1-1, with D perhaps matching TRBD1 (5 bases). This CDR3 contains 17 residues. V lost 1 base and J 0 bases, leaving 15 bases between the germline ends. CDR1 and CDR2 from the germline V gene are LNHNV and YYDKDF (reference sequence). Here the CDR3 reads CATSRGHRSFVNTEAFF. As DNA, the CDR3 is TGTGCCACCAGCAGAGGGCACAGGAGTTTCGTGAACACTGAAGCTTTCTTT.

This chain connects TRBV5-1 to TRBJ2-7; 11 nucleotides line up with TRBD1. Germline values: CDR1 SGHRS, CDR2 YFSETQ. There are 13 residues in the CDR3. V shed 5 bases and J 3 bases; nucleotides not matched to a gene: 1. CDR3 coding DNA: TGCGCCAGCAGAGGGACAGGGGGCTACGAGCAGTACTTC. Protein: CASRGTGGYEQYF.

V usage is TRBV2 and J usage is TRBJ2-7; D may be TRBD2 (6 bases). V shed 6 bases and J shed 5 bases, with 20 bases lying between them. Germline assignment: CDR1 SNHLY and CDR2 FYNNEI. The CDR3 is made up of 15 amino acids. The CDR3: CASSAKAQGGDEQYF. The CDR3 DNA is TGTGCCAGCAGCGCCAAGGCCCAGGGAGGCGACGAGCAGTACTTC.

This clone was picked up a small number of times. The chain joins TRBV3-1 (or the pseudogene TRBV3-2) to TRBJ1-5; 7 bases map to TRBD1. This CDR3 spans 18 amino acids. Germline V CDR1 and CDR2: LGHDT, YNNKEL (reference sequence). V shed 1 base, J shed 2 bases, and the junction held 11 bases outside the gene matches. The CDR3 bases are TGTGCCAGCAGCCAAGTCGTAAGACAGGGTAGGGGCAATCAGCCCCAGCATTTT. Translating it yields CASSQVVRQGRGNQPQHF.

This clone was seen once. The J gene is TRBJ1-6, the V gene TRBV6-5; a possible D gene is TRBD1 (6 bases). The CDR3 loop spans 11 amino acids. The V end lost 10 bases, the J end lost 13 bases, and 14 bases lay between the germline ends. Looked up from germline, CDR1 is MNHEY and CDR2 is SVGAGI. CDR3 sequence: CATRDTTPLHF. Written as DNA, the CDR3 is TGTGCCACCCGGGACACAACCCCCCTCCACTTT.

The CDR3 loop is CASSGSGTGDQPQHF. In nucleotides, the CDR3 is TGTGCCAGCAGCGGAAGTGGGACAGGGGATCAGCCCCAGCATTTT. The gene calls are TRBV28 and TRBJ1-5; 10 nucleotides match TRBD1. Trimming took 6 bases from V and 5 from J; bases not matched to a gene: 7. This CDR3 contains 15 residues. From germline, CDR1 is MDHEN and CDR2 SYDVKM.